This T cell receptor beta chain was identified in a study of beta chain features in type 1 diabetes. Broader study findings: Compared with healthy donors, patients appeared to share more similar naive, central memory and regulatory TCRB repertoires. Moderate but significant shortening of TCRB CDR3s was recorded in all four CD4+ subsets from Type 1 diabetes patients.

Every bit of the isolated RNA underwent reverse transcription, so sequencing read expressed TCRB transcripts. TCRdb keeps only in-frame clones here, not all; method: immunoSEQ multiplex PCR. Of 150,000 to 200,000 clones listed, about 8.1% were seen once; the top ten hold approximately 0.54%. Germline values: CDR1 SGHRS, CDR2 YFSETQ. V was trimmed by 4 bases and J by 0 bases, leaving 12 bases between them. The CDR3 extends over 15 amino acids. This clone has a handful of counts. Its antigen remains unknown. This chain links TRBV5-1 with TRBJ2-3, with D maybe TRBD1 (6 bases). The clonotype comes from a young woman with type 1 diabetes. Input material: central memory CD4+ T cells from blood. The CDR3 nucleotides read TGCGCCAGCAGCCCCCTGACAGGAAGCACAGATACGCAGTATTTT. The encoded protein is CASSPLTGSTDTQYF. Full variable domain (remainder filled in from reference TRBV5-1 and TRBJ2-3): KAGVTQTPRYLIKTRGQQVTLSCSPISGHRSVSWYQQTPGQGLQFLFEYFSETQRNKGNFPGRFSGRQFSNSRSEMNVSTLELGDSALYLCASSPLTGSTDTQYFGPGTRLTVL.